The TCR beta chain described here comes from a study of blood T cell repertoires in COVID-19. Study in general: From T cells, B-cell-depleted T cells, or PBMCs came the material, which was cDNA or gDNA.

As processed by the authors: For nucleated cells, counts were estimated from reference gene primer amplification. Some clones are missing from TCRdb's copy, which holds only in-frame ones; the method was immunoSEQ multiplex PCR. That table gives V, J and clone size, and the DNA gave D and trimming. The sample consists of 95,000 to 150,000 clones, around four fifths of them appearing once. With V trimmed by 6 bases and J by 6 bases, 9 bases remained unmatched. Per germline, CDR1 SNHLY and CDR2 FYNNEI. The CDR3 runs to 14 residues. Input material: peripheral blood. The receptor was derived from a man in his 60s with acute or convalescent COVID-19. The chain links TRBV2 to TRBJ2-7, with 9 bases lining up with TRBD2. The CDR3 DNA is TGTGCCAGCAGACCCGACAGGCGGGGGGGCGAGCAGTACTTC. It is translated as CASRPDRRGGEQYF.